A selection of T cell receptor beta chains follows, all from one sample in a study of shared clonotypes between healthy human individuals. Clones were read by immunoSEQ multiplex PCR, and TCRdb kept only the in-frame ones, dropping some. The sample consists of about 800,000 clones, roughly 96% of them appearing once. Source material: naive CD8+ T cells sorted from blood. These receptors came from a man aged 25-45 years in good health. CDR3s include the opening cysteine and the closing phenylalanine or tryptophan. The D gene is left open where the match is weak. Clone sizes are given selectively: once, few, many, or a class where the clone is expanded.

d_call: -
j_call: TRBJ2-3
clone_size: -
v_call: TRBV11-2
cdr3_aa: CASSLGRGTDTQYF
cdr3_nt: TGTGCCAGCAGCTTAGGGCGGGGTACAGATACGCAGTATTTT

d_call: -
j_call: TRBJ2-7
clone_size: -
v_call: TRBV5-4
cdr3_aa: CASSPDPLGSYEQYF
cdr3_nt: TGTGCCAGCAGCCCGGACCCCCTAGGCTCCTACGAGCAGTACTTC

d_call: -
j_call: TRBJ1-1
clone_size: -
v_call: TRBV2
cdr3_aa: CASSGRDSPGEAFF
cdr3_nt: TGTGCCAGCAGTGGACGGGACTCCCCTGGTGAAGCTTTCTTT

d_call: TRBD2
j_call: TRBJ2-3
clone_size: -
v_call: TRBV25-1
cdr3_aa: CASSLAGLQYF
cdr3_nt: TGTGCCAGCAGTCTAGCGGGGCTTCAGTATTTT

d_call: TRBD1
j_call: TRBJ2-7
clone_size: -
v_call: TRBV7-9
cdr3_aa: CASSGDRVGSYEQYF
cdr3_nt: TGTGCCAGCAGCGGTGACAGGGTGGGCTCCTACGAGCAGTACTTC

d_call: TRBD1
j_call: TRBJ1-2
clone_size: -
v_call: TRBV27
cdr3_aa: CASSPWDSPNYGYTF
cdr3_nt: TGTGCCAGCAGTCCTTGGGACAGCCCTAACTATGGCTACACCTTC

d_call: TRBD2
j_call: TRBJ2-1
clone_size: -
v_call: TRBV28
cdr3_aa: CATQTSGIYNEQFF
cdr3_nt: TGTGCCACCCAGACTAGCGGGATTTACAATGAGCAGTTCTTC

d_call: -
j_call: TRBJ1-1
clone_size: -
v_call: TRBV7-6
cdr3_aa: CASSSGLNTEAFF
cdr3_nt: TGTGCCAGCAGTTCCGGGCTAAACACTGAAGCTTTCTTT

d_call: TRBD2
j_call: TRBJ2-1
clone_size: -
v_call: TRBV18
cdr3_aa: CASSPLTGQGNTGTSGGSYNEQFF
cdr3_nt: TGTGCCAGCTCACCCCTAACGGGACAGGGGAACACCGGGACTAGCGGGGGTTCCTACAATGAGCAGTTCTTC

d_call: -
j_call: TRBJ1-1
clone_size: -
v_call: TRBV11-2
cdr3_aa: CASRSGNTEAFF
cdr3_nt: TGTGCCAGCAGGTCAGGAAACACTGAAGCTTTCTTT

d_call: -
j_call: TRBJ2-7
clone_size: -
v_call: TRBV9
cdr3_aa: CASSADQFFGYEQYF
cdr3_nt: TGTGCCAGCAGCGCTGACCAGTTTTTTGGCTACGAGCAGTACTTC

d_call: -
j_call: TRBJ2-1
clone_size: once
v_call: TRBV27
cdr3_aa: CASGGTGPTYNEQFF
cdr3_nt: TGTGCCAGCGGTGGAACAGGGCCAACCTACAATGAGCAGTTCTTC

d_call: -
j_call: TRBJ2-1
clone_size: -
v_call: TRBV7-9
cdr3_aa: CASMGAKTGVNEQFF
cdr3_nt: TGTGCCAGCATGGGAGCCAAAACGGGCGTGAATGAGCAGTTCTTC

d_call: -
j_call: TRBJ2-3
clone_size: -
v_call: TRBV10-3
cdr3_aa: CAISEVKGQYAQYF
cdr3_nt: TGTGCCATCAGTGAGGTGAAGGGTCAGTATGCGCAGTATTTT

d_call: -
j_call: TRBJ2-1
clone_size: -
v_call: TRBV7-9
cdr3_aa: CASSSPAPGGEQFF
cdr3_nt: TGTGCCAGCAGCTCTCCGGCCCCTGGGGGTGAGCAGTTCTTC

d_call: -
j_call: TRBJ2-1
clone_size: -
v_call: TRBV28
cdr3_aa: CASSGRGPAEQFF
cdr3_nt: TGTGCCAGCAGCGGCCGAGGGCCTGCTGAGCAGTTCTTC

d_call: -
j_call: TRBJ2-7
clone_size: -
v_call: TRBV6-5
cdr3_aa: CASSFGGEGYYEQYF
cdr3_nt: TGTGCCAGCAGTTTCGGAGGTGAGGGGTACTACGAGCAGTACTTC

d_call: -
j_call: TRBJ2-1
clone_size: -
v_call: TRBV7-2
cdr3_aa: CASSLEGSSYNEQFF
cdr3_nt: TGTGCCAGCAGCTTAGAGGGGAGCTCCTACAATGAGCAGTTCTTC

d_call: -
j_call: TRBJ1-4
clone_size: -
v_call: TRBV7-9
cdr3_aa: CASSLSGKRGEKLFF
cdr3_nt: TGTGCCAGCAGCTTATCGGGCAAAAGGGGTGAAAAACTGTTTTTT

d_call: TRBD1
j_call: TRBJ2-2
clone_size: few
v_call: TRBV11-2
cdr3_aa: CASSPPGRGLPGELFF
cdr3_nt: TGTGCCAGCAGCCCCCCCGGCAGGGGGCTTCCCGGGGAGCTGTTTTTT